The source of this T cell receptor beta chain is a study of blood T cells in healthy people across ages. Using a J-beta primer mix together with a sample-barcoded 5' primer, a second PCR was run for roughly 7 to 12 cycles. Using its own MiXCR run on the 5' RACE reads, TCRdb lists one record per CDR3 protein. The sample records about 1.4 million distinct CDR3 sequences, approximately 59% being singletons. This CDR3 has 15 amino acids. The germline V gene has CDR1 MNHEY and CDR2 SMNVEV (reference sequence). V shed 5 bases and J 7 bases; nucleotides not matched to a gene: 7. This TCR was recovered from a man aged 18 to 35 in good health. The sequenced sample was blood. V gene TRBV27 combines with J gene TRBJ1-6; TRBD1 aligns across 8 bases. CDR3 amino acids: CASSLRDRLNSPLHF. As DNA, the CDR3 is TGTGCCAGCAGTCTAAGGGACAGGCTAAATTCACCCCTCCACTTT.